These T cell receptor beta chains were read from a single sample in a study of cytomegalovirus exposure and HLA in healthy donors. Profiled with immunoSEQ multiplex PCR; TCRdb holds only in-frame clones, not every one. This table holds about 80,000 clones, 70% to 80% found once. Sequenced sample: PBMCs. These receptors came from a human donor in good health. The CDR3 runs from the conserved cysteine through the conserved F or W. D genes are given only for firm matches. Clone size, where shown, is once, few, many, or a class for clones that have expanded.

v_call	j_call	clone_size	d_call	cdr3_aa	cdr3_nt
TRBV9	TRBJ2-7	.	.	CASSAGGDTYEQYF	TGTGCCAGCAGCGCAGGCGGGGATACCTACGAGCAGTACTTC
TRBV29-1	TRBJ2-7	few	.	CSVAPSRGSIYEQYF	TGCAGCGTTGCCCCCAGCAGGGGTTCGATCTACGAGCAGTACTTC
TRBV20-1	TRBJ2-1	.	.	CSGVPNEQFF	TGCAGTGGAGTACCAAATGAGCAGTTCTTC
TRBV6-1	TRBJ2-2	.	.	CASRGSRELFF	TGTGCCAGTCGGGGTTCGAGGGAGCTGTTTTTT
TRBV19	TRBJ2-3	.	.	CASSLRGATSTDTQYF	TGTGCCAGTAGTCTACGGGGGGCCACTAGCACAGATACGCAGTATTTT
TRBV7-9	TRBJ2-3	.	.	CASSGGTFFPDTQYF	TGTGCCAGCAGCGGCGGTACGTTTTTCCCAGATACGCAGTATTTT
TRBV15	TRBJ2-7	.	.	CATSRVVGGPYEQYF	TGTGCCACCAGCAGAGTGGTCGGGGGGCCCTACGAGCAGTACTTC
TRBV19	TRBJ1-5	.	.	CASSKGGVGNQPQHF	TGTGCCAGTAGTAAGGGAGGGGTGGGCAATCAGCCCCAGCATTTT
TRBV2	TRBJ1-4	.	.	CAQHHGEKLFF	TGTGCCCAACACCATGGTGAAAAACTGTTTTTT
TRBV4-1	TRBJ1-5	.	TRBD1	CASSHGDREDQPQHF	TGCGCCAGCAGCCATGGGGACAGGGAAGATCAGCCCCAGCATTTT
TRBV5-1	TRBJ2-2	few	TRBD1	CASSMTGFTGELFF	TGCGCCAGCAGCATGACAGGGTTCACCGGGGAGCTGTTTTTT
TRBV7-7	TRBJ1-2	.	.	CASSPGTPNYGYTF	TGTGCCAGCAGCCCAGGTACACCTAACTATGGCTACACCTTC
TRBV27	TRBJ1-2	once	TRBD1	CASSPRRDRGQNYGYTF	TGTGCCAGCAGTCCGCGCAGGGACAGGGGGCAAAACTATGGCTACACCTTC
TRBV5-1	TRBJ1-1	.	.	CASRQGRNTEAFF	TGCGCCAGCAGGCAGGGGAGGAACACTGAAGCTTTCTTT
TRBV19	TRBJ1-2	.	.	CGTTGGRGYTF	TGTGGGACTACGGGGGGCCGCGGCTACACCTTC
TRBV5-4	TRBJ2-2	.	TRBD2	CASSRTSGGPFVNTGELFF	TGTGCCAGCAGCCGGACTAGCGGGGGGCCGTTCGTGAACACCGGGGAGCTGTTTTTT
TRBV11-2	TRBJ1-5	.	.	CASSLFVNQPQHF	TGTGCCAGCAGCTTATTCGTCAATCAGCCCCAGCATTTT
TRBV7-6	TRBJ1-6	.	.	CASSFRGNNSPLNF	TGTGCCAGCAGCTTTCGGGGTAATAATTCACCCCTCAACTTT
TRBV29-1	TRBJ2-7	.	.	CSALGEAYEQYF	TGCAGCGCCCTTGGGGAGGCCTACGAGCAGTACTTC
TRBV6-5	TRBJ1-5	.	.	CASSPVGVGNQPQHF	TGTGCCAGCAGCCCTGTGGGAGTCGGCAATCAGCCCCAGCATTTT
TRBV4-3	TRBJ2-7	.	TRBD1	CASSHQTGVIVEQYF	TGCGCCAGCAGCCACCAGACAGGGGTTATCGTCGAGCAGTACTTC
TRBV5-1	TRBJ1-4	.	TRBD1	CASSLRAGGLGEEKLFF	TGCGCCAGCAGCTTGAGAGCAGGGGGCCTGGGAGAGGAAAAACTGTTTTTT
TRBV7-2	TRBJ1-1	.	.	CASSRGLNTEAFF	TGTGCCAGCAGCCGAGGATTGAACACTGAAGCTTTCTTT
TRBV29-1	TRBJ1-2	.	.	CSVLGRVYGYTF	TGCAGCGTCCTGGGCAGGGTCTATGGCTACACCTTC
TRBV4-3	TRBJ2-1	few	.	CASSQVSYEQFF	TGCGCCAGCAGCCAAGTCTCTTATGAGCAGTTCTTC
TRBV20-1	TRBJ1-2	.	TRBD1	CSAGTGSGYTF	TGCAGTGCAGGGACAGGGTCTGGCTACACCTTC